A single sample is the source of the 4 T cell receptor beta chains below, sequenced in a study of cytomegalovirus exposure and HLA in healthy donors. Assay used: immunoSEQ multiplex PCR; TCRdb lists only in-frame clones, some missing. Of 150,000 to 200,000 clones detected, about 90% appear once; the ten largest clones hold 9% to 12%. Sequencing used PBMCs. All receptors derive from a woman aged 18 to 35 in good health and CMV-seropositive.

The V and J genes are TRBV29-1 and TRBJ2-3, with 9 bases aligning to TRBD1. The ends lost 4 bases at V and 3 bases at J; junction bases unmatched: 2. In germline, CDR1 is SQVTM, CDR2 ANQGSEA. This CDR3 spans 13 amino acids. The CDR3 protein is CSVVQGATDTQYF. In nucleotides, the CDR3 is TGCAGCGTTGTACAGGGGGCGACAGATACGCAGTATTTT.

This chain links TRBV7-3 with TRBJ2-2, with a possible D match to TRBD1 (5 bases). The CDR3 sequence is 15 residues long. V shed 5 bases and J shed 4 bases, with 14 bases lying between them. Germline-derived CDR1 and CDR2 are SGHTA and FQGTGA. The CDR3 sequence is CASSPAGSLTGELFF. In DNA form, the CDR3 reads TGTGCCAGCAGCCCCGCAGGGTCCCTCACCGGGGAGCTGTTTTTT.

This clone was recorded once. This chain joins TRBV7-2 and TRBJ1-2, with no clear D. V was cut by 6 bases and J by 4 bases, with 9 bases left in between. This CDR3 contains 12 residues. CDR1 and CDR2 from the germline V gene are SGHTA and FQGNSA. CDR3 sequence (DNA): TGTGCCAGCAGTACAGCACCCTATGGCTACACCTTC. Translated, it gives CASSTAPYGYTF.

V usage is TRBV30 and J usage is TRBJ2-5, with TRBD2 matching over 10 bases. V shed 3 bases, J shed 4 bases, and the junction held 8 bases outside the gene matches. The CDR3 loop spans 15 amino acids. The germline CDR1 and CDR2 sequences are GTSNPN and SVGIG (reference sequence). The CDR3 DNA reads TGTGCCTGGAGCTCACCCGGGACTAGCGTAGAGACCCAGTACTTC. This translates into CAWSSPGTSVETQYF.